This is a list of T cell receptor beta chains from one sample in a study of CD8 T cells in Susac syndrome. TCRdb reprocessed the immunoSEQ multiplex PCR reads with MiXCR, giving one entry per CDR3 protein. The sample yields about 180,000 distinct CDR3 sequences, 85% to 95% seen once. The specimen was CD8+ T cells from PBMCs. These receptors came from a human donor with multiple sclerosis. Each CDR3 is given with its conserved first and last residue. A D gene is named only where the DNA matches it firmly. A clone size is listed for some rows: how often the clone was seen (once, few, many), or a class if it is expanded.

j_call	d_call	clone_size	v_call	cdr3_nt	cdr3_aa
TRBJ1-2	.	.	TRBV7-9	TGTGCCAGCAGCTACGGACAGAATTACACCTTC	CASSYGQNYTF
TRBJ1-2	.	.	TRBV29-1	TGCAGCGTTACGACAGTTTATGGCTACACCTTC	CSVTTVYGYTF
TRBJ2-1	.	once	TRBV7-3	TGTGCCAGCAGCTTAAGGGGTGACAGGAATGAGCAGTTCTTC	CASSLRGDRNEQFF
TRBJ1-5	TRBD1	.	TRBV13	TGTGCCAGCAGCCTCACGGGACAGGGGGAAGGTCAGCCCCAGCATTTT	CASSLTGQGEGQPQHF
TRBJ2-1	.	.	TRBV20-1	TGCAGTGCTAGACTAGGTACCCAGTTCTTC	CSARLGTQFF
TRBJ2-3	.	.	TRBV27	TGTGCCAGCAGTCCGGCTGAAGTGGAGCGGTACACAGATACGCAGTATTTT	CASSPAEVERYTDTQYF
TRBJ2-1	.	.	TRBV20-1	TGCAGTACCCAGGGGGGCAGCTACAATGAGCAGTTCTTC	CSTQGGSYNEQFF
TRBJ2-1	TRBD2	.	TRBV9	TGTGCCAGCAGCTCGACCCGGGGGGGCCTCGACAATGAGCAGTTCTTC	CASSSTRGGLDNEQFF
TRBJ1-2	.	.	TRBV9	TGTGCCAGCAGCGTAGATAGGGCAGGGGTGAGATATGGCTACACCTTC	CASSVDRAGVRYGYTF
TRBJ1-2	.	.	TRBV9	TGTGCCAGCAGCGTCGGGGGCCTTTCTCCCTATGGCTACACCTTC	CASSVGGLSPYGYTF
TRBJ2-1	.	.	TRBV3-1	TGTGCCAGCAGCCAAGAGGGTAGTAAGGGGTTCCGATCCTACAATGAGCAGTTCTTC	CASSQEGSKGFRSYNEQFF
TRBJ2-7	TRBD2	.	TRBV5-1	TGCGCCAGCAGCTTTGGACTAGCGGGGGACGAGCAGTACTTC	CASSFGLAGDEQYF
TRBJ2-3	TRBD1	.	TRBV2	TGTGCCAGCAGTGAAGCGGGACAGGGGACATACACAGATACGCAGTATTTT	CASSEAGQGTYTDTQYF
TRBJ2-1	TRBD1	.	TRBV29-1	TGCAGCGTTGTGGGGGTTCGGGACAGCAGATACAATGAGCAGTTCTTC	CSVVGVRDSRYNEQFF
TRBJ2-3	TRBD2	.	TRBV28	TGTGCCAGCAGTTCCATAGCGGGAGGGCCAGATACGCAGTATTTT	CASSSIAGGPDTQYF
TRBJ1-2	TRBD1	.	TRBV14	TGTGCCAGCAGCCTAACCGGGACAGTTGTGGCCTATGGCTACACCTTC	CASSLTGTVVAYGYTF
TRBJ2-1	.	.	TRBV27	TGTGCCAGCAGTTTAAGGGTCGGTGGCAATGAGCAGTTCTTC	CASSLRVGGNEQFF
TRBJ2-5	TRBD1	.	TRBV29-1	TGCAGCGTTGATGTCGGGACAGGGGCTTTTGAGACCCAGTACTTC	CSVDVGTGAFETQYF
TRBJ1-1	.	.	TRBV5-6	TGTGCCAGCAGCTTGTCCGGAGAGAACACTGAAGCTTTCTTT	CASSLSGENTEAFF
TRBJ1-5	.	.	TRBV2	TGTGCCAGCAGACTGACTTCTCAGCCCCAGCATTTT	CASRLTSQPQHF
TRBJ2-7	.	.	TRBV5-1	TGCGCCAGCAGCTTGGAACTGGAGGCCTACGAGCAGTACTTC	CASSLELEAYEQYF
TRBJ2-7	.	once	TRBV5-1	TGCGCCAGCAGCTTGGAGGGGACTCTATACTACGAGCAGTACTTC	CASSLEGTLYYEQYF
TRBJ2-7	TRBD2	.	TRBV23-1	TGCGCCAGCAGTCCCCGGGAGGGATTGTACGAGCAGTACTTC	CASSPREGLYEQYF
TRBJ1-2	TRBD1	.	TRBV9	TGTGCCAGCAGCGTTACAGGGGGCAGCGACTATGGCTACACCTTC	CASSVTGGSDYGYTF
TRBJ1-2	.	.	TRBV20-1	TGCAGTGCTAGAGATAAGAGAACAGGGCGCGCTAACTATGGCTACACCTTC	CSARDKRTGRANYGYTF
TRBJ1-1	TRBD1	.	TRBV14	TGTGCCAGCAGCCGCGGGACAGGGGGCTTGGTGTACACTGAAGCTTTCTTT	CASSRGTGGLVYTEAFF
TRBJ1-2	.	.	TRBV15	TGTGCCACCAGCAGAGATCTCGGAGCGGACAGTTCCTGGTATGGCTACACCTTC	CATSRDLGADSSWYGYTF
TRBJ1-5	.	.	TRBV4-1	TGCGCCAGCAGCCAAGATCGGTTGGCGGGCAATCAGCCCCAGCATTTT	CASSQDRLAGNQPQHF
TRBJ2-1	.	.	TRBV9	TGTGCCAGCAGCGTAGGGAGCACAGTGTCCTACAATGAGCAGTTCTTC	CASSVGSTVSYNEQFF
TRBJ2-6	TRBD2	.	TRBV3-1	TGTGCCAGCAGCCAAGAGATCGCTAGCGGGGAGAGCTCTGGGGCCAACGTCCTGACTTTC	CASSQEIASGESSGANVLTF
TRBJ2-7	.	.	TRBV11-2	TGTGCCAGCAGCTTAGGTGGGCCTAGCGAGCAGTACTTC	CASSLGGPSEQYF
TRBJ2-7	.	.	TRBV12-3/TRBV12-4	TGTGCCAGTAGGCCCGAATCTGCCTACGAGCAGTACTTC	CASRPESAYEQYF
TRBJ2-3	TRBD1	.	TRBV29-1	TGCAGCGTTAGGACAGGTGGCACAGATACGCAGTATTTT	CSVRTGGTDTQYF
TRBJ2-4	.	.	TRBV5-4	TGTGCCAGCAGCTCCCCAGACCGTGCAAGTTTTCAGTACTTC	CASSSPDRASFQYF
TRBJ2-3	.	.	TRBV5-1	TGCGCCAGCAGCGGGAATAGCCTCCTTGTCGCAGGTACGCAGTATTTT	CASSGNSLLVAGTQYF
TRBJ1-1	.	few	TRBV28	TGTGCCAGCAGTCTCTACGGGAACACTGAAGCTTTCTTT	CASSLYGNTEAFF
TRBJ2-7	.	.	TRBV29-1	TGCAGCGTTGTGAGCGTAAGTTCCTACGAGCAGTACTTC	CSVVSVSSYEQYF
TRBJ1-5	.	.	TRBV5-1	TGCGCCAGCAGCTTGGCTGGGCATCAGCCCCAGCATTTT	CASSLAGHQPQHF
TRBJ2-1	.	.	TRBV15	TGTGCCACCAGCATCGGGACTGGTCTCAATGAGCAGTTCTTC	CATSIGTGLNEQFF
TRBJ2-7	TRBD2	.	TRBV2	TGTGCCAGCGAGGGACTAGCGGGGGTCTACGAGCAGTACTTC	CASEGLAGVYEQYF
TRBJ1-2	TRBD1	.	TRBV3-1	TGTGCCAGCAGCACGCAAGACAGGGTTCCCTATGGCTACACCTTC	CASSTQDRVPYGYTF
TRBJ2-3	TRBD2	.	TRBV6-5	TGTGCCAGCAGTTACTTGCGGGAGCGGACAGATACGCAGTATTTT	CASSYLRERTDTQYF
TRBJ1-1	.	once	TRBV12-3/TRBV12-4	TGTGCCAGCGCCCGGGTGATGAACACTGAAGCTTTCTTT	CASARVMNTEAFF
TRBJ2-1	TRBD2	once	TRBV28	TGTGCCAGCAGTCTAGCGGTCCAAAATGAGCAGTTCTTC	CASSLAVQNEQFF
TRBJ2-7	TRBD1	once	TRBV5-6	TGTGCCAGCAGCTTGGCCGGGACAGGGGTGGACGAGCAGTACTTC	CASSLAGTGVDEQYF
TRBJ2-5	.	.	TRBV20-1	TGCAGTGCTAGCCATCTGCCGTACAGGCCCCAAGAGACCCAGTACTTC	CSASHLPYRPQETQYF
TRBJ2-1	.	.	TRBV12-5	TGTGCTAGTGGTTTCCCCATCAATGAGCAGTTCTTC	CASGFPINEQFF
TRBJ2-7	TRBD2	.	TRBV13	TGTGCCAGCAGCTTAGGCGGCGGGGGGCTGTTCGAGCAGTACTTC	CASSLGGGGLFEQYF
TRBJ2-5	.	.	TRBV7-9	TGTGCCAGCAGCCCAGAGATGCGGCGGGAGACCCAGTACTTC	CASSPEMRRETQYF